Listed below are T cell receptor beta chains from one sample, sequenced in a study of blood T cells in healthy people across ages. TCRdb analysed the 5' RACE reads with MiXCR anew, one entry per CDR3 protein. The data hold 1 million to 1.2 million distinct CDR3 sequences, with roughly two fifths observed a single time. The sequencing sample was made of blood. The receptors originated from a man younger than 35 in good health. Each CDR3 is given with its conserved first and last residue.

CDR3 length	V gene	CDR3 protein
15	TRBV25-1	CASSDRGTGANVLTF
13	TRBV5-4	CASSHPGAYEQYF
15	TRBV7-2	CASSLLAGLGNEQFF
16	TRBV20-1	CSAIPIGGAMNTEAFF
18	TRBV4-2	CASSQPGLAGGRYNEQFF
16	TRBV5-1	CASSFDDRSSYNEQFF
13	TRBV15	CATSRVSTDTQYF
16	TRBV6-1	CASSVSRDRTTDTQYF
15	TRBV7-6	CASSLAQGRNQPQHF
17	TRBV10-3	CAISESWAEGANNEQFF
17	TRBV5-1	CASSLVANRGTSSGYNF
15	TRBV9	CASTRESKPNNEQFF
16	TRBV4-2	CASSQSLGPLNTEAFF
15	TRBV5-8	CAGSASGGWYNEQFF
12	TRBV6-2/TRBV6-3	CASRTGTSTQYF
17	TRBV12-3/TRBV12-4	CASSFFLLAGDSNIQYF
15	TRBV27	CASSPRQGTNYGYTF
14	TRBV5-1	CASSLSRGQEAQYF
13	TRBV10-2	CASSRGWNTEAFF
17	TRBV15	CATSALAGRLAAGEQFF
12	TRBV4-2	CASSPERNEQFF
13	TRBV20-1	CSARTRAGNEQFF
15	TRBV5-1	CASSSERGANYGYTF
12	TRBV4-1	CASSQTLGGYTF
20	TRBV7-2	CASSYPGQGTSHGPYNEQFF
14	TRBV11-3	CASSPSKAFREQFF
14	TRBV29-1	CSGDVGEGNYGYTF
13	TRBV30	CAWSGTGLYGYTF
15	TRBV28	CASSPQGRGEVEAFF
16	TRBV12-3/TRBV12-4	CASSPASQGAVQPQHF
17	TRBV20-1	CSARAVKVLRSSYEQYF
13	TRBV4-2	CASSQGQDQPQHF
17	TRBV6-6	CASSYLRRGDATDTQYF
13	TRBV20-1	CSARGDRLFGYTF
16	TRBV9	CASSVKPSGGYNEQFF
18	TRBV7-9	CASSSTRRGSGGTYEQYF
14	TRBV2	CAITGTIGTDTQYF
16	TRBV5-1	CASSIPLADSTDTQYF
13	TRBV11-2	CAGSSLRAGEQYF
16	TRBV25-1	CASSGYGGQGSDEQYF
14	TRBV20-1	CSAPGQGLVGELFF
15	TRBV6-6	CASSLLPGRLVGYTF
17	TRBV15	CATSRDRGAKGDQPQHF
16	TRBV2	CASSPGGRDVSDTQYF
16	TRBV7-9	CASSPLSGGLTYEQYF
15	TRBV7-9	CASSLELGARSPLHF
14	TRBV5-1	CASSLGQGPETQYF
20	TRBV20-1	CSARDPRAGDLHSSYNEQFF